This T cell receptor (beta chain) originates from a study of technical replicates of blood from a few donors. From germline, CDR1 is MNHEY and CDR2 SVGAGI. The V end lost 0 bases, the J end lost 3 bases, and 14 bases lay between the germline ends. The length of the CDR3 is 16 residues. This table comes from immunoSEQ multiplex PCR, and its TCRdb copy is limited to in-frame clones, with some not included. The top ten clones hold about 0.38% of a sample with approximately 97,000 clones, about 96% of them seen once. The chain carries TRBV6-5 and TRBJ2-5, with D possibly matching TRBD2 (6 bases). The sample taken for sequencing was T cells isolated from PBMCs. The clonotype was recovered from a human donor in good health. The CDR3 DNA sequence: TGTGCCAGCAGTTACTCTAGGAGGGGATACGAAGAGACCCAGTACTTC. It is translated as CASSYSRRGYEETQYF.